This entry describes one TCR beta chain. No antigen is known for it. This sample is drawn from a study of T cell responses to AZD1222 COVID-19 vaccine. General study points: Among AZD1222 vaccinees, only six were seropositive at baseline. Repertoire sampling occurred only after the peak T cell response. Reportedly, close to half of spike-specific TCRs are directed against unmutated variant regions. The study found vaccine-associated CD4 TCRs spanning spike, dominant at 160-218 and 743-854.

The table came from immunoSEQ multiplex PCR; TCRdb's copy has only in-frame clones and leaves some out. The data show 90,000 to 120,000 clones, over 80% seen once. This TCR derives from an adult who received the AZD1222 COVID-19 vaccine. Sequenced here: peripheral blood, sampled 28 days after the second AZD1222 dose.

CDR3 DNA sequence: TGCGCCAGCAGTTCCGGGACAGCGAAATACAATGAGCAGTTCTTC. Translated: CASSSGTAKYNEQFF. V and J are TRBV4-3 and TRBJ2-1; 7 nucleotides align to TRBD1. Germline lookup yields CDR1 LGHNA and CDR2 YSLEER. CDR3 length equals 15 residues. The junction had 9 bases not matched to a gene; V was cut back by 6 bases and J by 4 bases.